This is a list of T cell receptor beta chains from one sample in a study of tumor-infiltrating lymphocytes in primary liver carcinoma. One entry per CDR3 protein, called by TCRdb with MiXCR from the multiplex PCR reads. The top ten clones hold approximately 15% of a sample with hundreds of thousands of distinct CDR3 sequences, more than 55% of them seen once. Sequencing was performed on peripheral blood. The receptors shown here come from a woman aged 25 to 39 with primary liver carcinoma and hepatitis B virus infection. Each CDR3 is given without its conserved first and last residue. Each record gives: J gene, V gene, CDR3 protein.

J gene: TRBJ2-2
V gene: TRBV28
CDR3 protein: ASSLSGQNTGELF

J gene: TRBJ2-2
V gene: TRBV5-5
CDR3 protein: ASSPVLSNTGELF

J gene: TRBJ2-2
V gene: TRBV10-3
CDR3 protein: AISEASGNTGELF

J gene: TRBJ2-1
V gene: TRBV11-2
CDR3 protein: ASRPRGQTYNEQF

J gene: TRBJ2-7
V gene: TRBV4-2
CDR3 protein: ASSHDWSTSSSYEQY

J gene: TRBJ2-7
V gene: TRBV29-1
CDR3 protein: SVVLAGVDDHPRIRQY

J gene: TRBJ2-5
V gene: TRBV10-3
CDR3 protein: ATKGTSGIETQY

J gene: TRBJ2-7
V gene: TRBV12-3/TRBV12-4
CDR3 protein: ASSKRVAGRSGEQY

J gene: TRBJ2-5
V gene: TRBV5-5
CDR3 protein: ASSLLASQETQY

J gene: TRBJ2-3
V gene: TRBV12-3/TRBV12-4
CDR3 protein: ASSATPGTGLAGVMHY